Described below is a single T cell receptor (beta chain) sequence and its context. This entry is derived from a study of CD8 T cells in Susac syndrome. When the RNA was reverse transcribed, random hexamers were used with an input of 0.5 to 1 ug. The amplification used immunoSEQ multiplex PCR on TCR beta CDR3; it spanned 54 Vbeta and 13 Jbeta. TCRdb called the immunoSEQ multiplex PCR reads again in MiXCR, with one record for every CDR3 protein. The sample includes roughly 170,000 distinct CDR3 sequences, 90% to 95% seen only once; the top ten take roughly 0.094%. CD8+ and CD4+ T cells from blood underwent TCR beta sequencing. Trimming took off 7 bases at V and 5 bases at J, with 18 bases between the two ends. The germline V gene encodes CDR1 MDHEN and CDR2 SYDVKM. The CDR3 sequence is 14 residues long.

This receptor was identified in a human donor with multiple sclerosis. The rearrangement links TRBV28 to TRBJ2-7, with D maybe TRBD2 (6 bases). The sample was CD4+ T cells from PBMCs. CDR3 protein: CASKGATSRHEQYF. The CDR3 DNA reads TGTGCCAGCAAAGGAGCAACTAGCAGGCACGAGCAGTACTTC. Combining the CDR3 with reference TRBV28 and TRBJ2-7 gives the whole variable domain DVKVTQSSRYLVKRTGEKVFLECVQDMDHENMFWYRQDPGLGLRLIYFSYDVKMKEKGDIPEGYSVSREKKERFSLILESASTNQTSMYLCASKGATSRHEQYFGPGTRLTVT.